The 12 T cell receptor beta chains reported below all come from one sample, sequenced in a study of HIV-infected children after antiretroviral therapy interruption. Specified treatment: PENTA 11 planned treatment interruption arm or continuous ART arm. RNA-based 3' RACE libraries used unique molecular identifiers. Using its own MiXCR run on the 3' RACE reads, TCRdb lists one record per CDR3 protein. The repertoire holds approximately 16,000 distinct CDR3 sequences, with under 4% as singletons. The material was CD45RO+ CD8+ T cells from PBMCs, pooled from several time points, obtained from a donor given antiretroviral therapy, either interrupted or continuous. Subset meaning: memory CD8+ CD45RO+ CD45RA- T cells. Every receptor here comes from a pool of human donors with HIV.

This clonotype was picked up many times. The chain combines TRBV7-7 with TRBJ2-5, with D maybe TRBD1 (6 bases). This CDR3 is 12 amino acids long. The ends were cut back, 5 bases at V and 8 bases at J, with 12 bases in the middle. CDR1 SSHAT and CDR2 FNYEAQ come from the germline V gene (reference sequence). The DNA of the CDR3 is TGTGCCAGCAGCCCGAACAGGGTAACCCAGTACTTC. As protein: CASSPNRVTQYF.

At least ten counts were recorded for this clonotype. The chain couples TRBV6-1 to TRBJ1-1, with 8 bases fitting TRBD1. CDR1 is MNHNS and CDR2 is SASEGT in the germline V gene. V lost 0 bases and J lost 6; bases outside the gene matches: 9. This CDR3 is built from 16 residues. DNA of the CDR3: TGTGCCAGCAGTGAAGCGCAGGGGCAGGGGGCCGCTGAAGCTTTCTTT. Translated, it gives CASSEAQGQGAAEAFF.

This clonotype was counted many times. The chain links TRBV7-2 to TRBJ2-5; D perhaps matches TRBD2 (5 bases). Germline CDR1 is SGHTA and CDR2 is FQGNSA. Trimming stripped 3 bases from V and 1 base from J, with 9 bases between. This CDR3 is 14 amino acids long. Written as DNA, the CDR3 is TGTGCCAGCAGCTTGAGGAGCGGCCAAGAGACCCAGTACTTC. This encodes CASSLRSGQETQYF.

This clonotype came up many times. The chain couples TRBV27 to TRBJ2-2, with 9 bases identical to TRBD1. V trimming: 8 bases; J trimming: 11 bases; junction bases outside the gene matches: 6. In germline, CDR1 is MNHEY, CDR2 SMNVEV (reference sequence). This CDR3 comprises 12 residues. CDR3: CASGTGLKELFF. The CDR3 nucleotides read TGTGCCAGCGGGACAGGGCTGAAAGAGCTGTTTTTT.

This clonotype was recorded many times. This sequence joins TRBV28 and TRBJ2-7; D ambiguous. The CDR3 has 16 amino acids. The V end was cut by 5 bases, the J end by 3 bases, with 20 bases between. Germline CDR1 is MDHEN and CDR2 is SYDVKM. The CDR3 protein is CASSPLDGELIYEQYF. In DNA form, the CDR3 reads TGTGCCAGCAGTCCTTTGGACGGAGAGCTCATCTACGAGCAGTACTTC.

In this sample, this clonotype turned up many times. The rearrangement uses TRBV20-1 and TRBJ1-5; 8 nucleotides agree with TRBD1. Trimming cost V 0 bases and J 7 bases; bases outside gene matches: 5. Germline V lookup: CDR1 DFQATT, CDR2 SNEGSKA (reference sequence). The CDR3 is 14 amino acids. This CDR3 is CSARETGGYQPQHF. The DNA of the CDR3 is TGCAGTGCTAGAGAAACAGGGGGGTACCAGCCCCAGCATTTT.

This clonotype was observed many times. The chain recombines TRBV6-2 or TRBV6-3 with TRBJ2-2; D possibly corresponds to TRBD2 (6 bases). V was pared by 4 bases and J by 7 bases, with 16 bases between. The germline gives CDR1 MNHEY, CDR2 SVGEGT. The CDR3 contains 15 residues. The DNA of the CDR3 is TGTGCCAGCAGTTTCGGGACTGAGGAGGTCGGGGAGCTGTTTTTT. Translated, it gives CASSFGTEEVGELFF.

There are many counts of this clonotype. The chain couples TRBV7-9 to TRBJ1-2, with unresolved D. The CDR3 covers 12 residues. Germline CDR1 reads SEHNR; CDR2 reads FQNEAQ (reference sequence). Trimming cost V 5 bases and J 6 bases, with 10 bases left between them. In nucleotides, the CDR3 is TGTGCCAGCAGCCTATATACAGATGGCTACACCTTC. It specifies CASSLYTDGYTF.

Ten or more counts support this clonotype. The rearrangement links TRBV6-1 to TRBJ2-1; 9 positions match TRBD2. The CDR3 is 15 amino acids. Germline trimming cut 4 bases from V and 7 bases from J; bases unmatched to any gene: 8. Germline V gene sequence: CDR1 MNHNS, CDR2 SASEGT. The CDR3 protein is CASSGASGASNEQFF. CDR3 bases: TGTGCCAGCAGTGGGGCTAGCGGGGCGTCGAATGAGCAGTTCTTC.

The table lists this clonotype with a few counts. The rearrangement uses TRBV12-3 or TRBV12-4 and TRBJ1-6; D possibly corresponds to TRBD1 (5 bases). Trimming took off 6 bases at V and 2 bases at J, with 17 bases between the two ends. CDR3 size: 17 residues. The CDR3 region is CASSSLRGPTYNSPLHF. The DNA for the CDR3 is TGTGCCAGCAGCTCCCTCCGGGGACCCACCTATAATTCACCCCTCCACTTT.

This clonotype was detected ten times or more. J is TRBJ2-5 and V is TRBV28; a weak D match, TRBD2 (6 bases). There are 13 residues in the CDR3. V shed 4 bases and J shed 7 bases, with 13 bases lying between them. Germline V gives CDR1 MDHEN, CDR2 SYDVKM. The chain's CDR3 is CASSSGLHGTQYF. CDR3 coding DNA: TGTGCCAGCAGTTCGGGACTCCATGGGACCCAGTACTTC.

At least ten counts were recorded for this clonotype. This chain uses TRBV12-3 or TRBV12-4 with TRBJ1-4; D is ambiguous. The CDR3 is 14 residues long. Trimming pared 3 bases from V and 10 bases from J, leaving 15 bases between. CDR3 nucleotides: TGTGCCAGCAGTTTTGCGGGGAGCTCCCCAAAACTGTTTTTT. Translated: CASSFAGSSPKLFF.